This TCR beta chain is drawn from a study of T-cell memory formation after mild COVID-19. The CDR3 length is 12 residues. Germline CDR1 MNHEY, CDR2 SVGEGT. The V gene lost 8 bases and the J gene lost 2 bases, with 7 bases spanning the gap. TCRdb reprocessed the 5' RACE reads via MiXCR and lists one record per CDR3 protein. The table shows around 250,000 distinct CDR3 sequences, with roughly 17% occurring only once. The clonotype originates from a young man who had mild COVID-19 (a few samples of this study predate the infection). Cell type and time point are not known. This chain links TRBV6-2 or TRBV6-3 with TRBJ2-4, with D tentatively TRBD1 or TRBD2 (5 bases each). The material sequenced was PBMCs or a T cell subset sorted from them (not recorded which). The CDR3 reads CASRDPKNIQYF. CDR3 sequence (DNA): TGTGCCAGCCGGGACCCCAAAAACATTCAGTACTTC.